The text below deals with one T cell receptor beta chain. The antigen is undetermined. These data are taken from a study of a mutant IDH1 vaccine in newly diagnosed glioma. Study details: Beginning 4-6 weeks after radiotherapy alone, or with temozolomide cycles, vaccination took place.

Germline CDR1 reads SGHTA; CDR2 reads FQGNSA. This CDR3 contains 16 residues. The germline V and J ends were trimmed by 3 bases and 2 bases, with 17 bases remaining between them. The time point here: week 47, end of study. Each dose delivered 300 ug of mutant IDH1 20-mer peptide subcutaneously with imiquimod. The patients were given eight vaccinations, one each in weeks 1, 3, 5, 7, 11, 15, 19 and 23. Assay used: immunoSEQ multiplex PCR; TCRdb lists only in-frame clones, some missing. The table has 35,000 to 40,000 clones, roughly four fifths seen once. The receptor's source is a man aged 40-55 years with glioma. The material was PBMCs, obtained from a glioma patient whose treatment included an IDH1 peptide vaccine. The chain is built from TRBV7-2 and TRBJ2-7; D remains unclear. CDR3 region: CASSLTYGFGAYEQYF. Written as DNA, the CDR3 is TGTGCCAGCAGCTTGACTTATGGGTTTGGAGCCTACGAGCAGTACTTC.